Each of the 11 T cell receptor beta chains below was sequenced from the same sample in a study of cytomegalovirus exposure and HLA in healthy donors listed by TCRdb under 2017. The method was the immunoSEQ multiplex PCR assay. TCRdb mirrors the immuneACCESS table, restricted to in-frame sequences. Some clones are absent from its copies; in checked studies, under half trace to an unresolved V gene, and the reason for the others is unknown. The sample table holds 200,000 to 300,000 clones, of which around 91% were seen once. Approximately 3.1% of the sample lies in the top ten. Input material: PBMCs. These receptors originate from a woman under 40 in good health and CMV-seronegative.

A word on this clone: The same CDR3 also results from other DNA sequences found in this sample. The rearrangement uses TRBV4-3 and TRBJ2-2; 11 bases are a match to TRBD2. The CDR3 contains 18 residues. Germline CDR1 reads LGHNA; CDR2 reads YSLEER. J lost 7 bases, V lost 0 bases, and 10 bases had no gene match. This CDR3 is CASSQDPLLAGASGELFF. In nucleotides, the CDR3 is TGCGCCAGCAGCCAAGACCCTCTACTAGCGGGAGCGAGCGGGGAGCTGTTTTTT.

This sequence joins TRBV13 and TRBJ2-3, with D uncertain. The CDR3 contains 12 residues. Germline values: CDR1 PRHDT, CDR2 FYEKMQ (reference sequence). Trimming pared 0 bases from V and 6 bases from J, leaving 4 bases between. The CDR3 DNA reads as TGTGCCAGCAGCTTAGGGCAGGATACGCAGTATTTT. Protein: CASSLGQDTQYF.

The chain couples TRBV4-1 to TRBJ2-1, with 7 bases identical to TRBD2. Germline CDR1 reads MGHRA; CDR2 reads YSYEKL. Germline trimming cut 1 base from V and 7 bases from J; bases unmatched to any gene: 7. This CDR3 spans 15 amino acids. CDR3 loop: CASSQAFSGGNEQFF. The CDR3 coding sequence is TGCGCCAGCAGCCAAGCTTTCTCGGGAGGAAATGAGCAGTTCTTC.

The DNA of the CDR3 is TGTGCCAGCAGCTTAGCTGGGGACAGCAATCAGCCCCAGCATTTT. It encodes CASSLAGDSNQPQHF. The V and J genes are TRBV11-2 and TRBJ1-5, with D maybe TRBD1 (5 bases). CDR3 length: 15 amino acids. The germline CDR1 and CDR2 sequences are SGHAT and FQNNGV. V lost 1 base and J lost 1, with 8 bases in between.

The chain joins TRBV9 to TRBJ1-3, with D perhaps matching TRBD1 (6 bases). The germline V gene encodes CDR1 SGDLS and CDR2 YYNGEE. The CDR3 has 17 residues. With 2 bases removed from V and 0 bases from J, the gap between germline ends came to 15 bases. The CDR3 DNA reads TGTGCCAGCAGCGTCACTACAGGGCTCAGCTCTGGAAACACCATATATTTT. Translating gives CASSVTTGLSSGNTIYF.

The chain combines TRBV30 with TRBJ2-5; D ambiguous. The CDR3 is made up of 11 amino acids. Looked up from germline, CDR1 is GTSNPN and CDR2 is SVGIG (reference sequence). The V and J ends lost 4 bases and 2 bases respectively, with 5 bases between them. In DNA form, the CDR3 reads TGTGCCTGGACTAAACAAGAGACCCAGTACTTC. Translation gives CAWTKQETQYF.

This clone was found a few times. CDR3 in amino acids: CASSYGGTNTEAFF. CDR3 in DNA: TGTGCCAGCAGTTACGGGGGGACGAACACTGAAGCTTTCTTT. The chain joins TRBV6-5 to TRBJ1-1, with D possibly being TRBD1 (5 bases). Trimming removed 2 bases at V and 1 base at J, with 8 bases between. Germline values: CDR1 MNHEY, CDR2 SVGAGI. The CDR3 contains 14 residues.

V usage is TRBV4-3 and J usage is TRBJ1-2; TRBD1 matches 7 bases. The V gene's germline CDR1 is LGHNA and CDR2 YSLEER. V shed 3 bases, J shed 7 bases, and the junction held 8 bases outside the gene matches. The CDR3 loop spans 14 amino acids. The CDR3 protein is CASSHANRGTGYTF. The CDR3, as DNA: TGCGCCAGCAGCCATGCAAACAGGGGAACTGGCTACACCTTC.

The chain carries TRBV19 and TRBJ2-3; TRBD2 matches 7 bases. Per germline, CDR1 LNHDA and CDR2 SQIVND (reference sequence). Unmatched junction bases numbered 7, after V lost 1 base and J lost 3 bases. The CDR3 has 16 amino acids. The CDR3 loop reads CASSIVKGGGTDTQYF. CDR3 nucleotide sequence: TGTGCCAGTAGTATAGTTAAGGGCGGGGGTACAGATACGCAGTATTTT.

The chain links TRBV27 to TRBJ2-3, with 10 bases matching TRBD2. V dropped 6 bases and J dropped 1; count of bases not matched to a gene: 10. The CDR3 covers 17 residues. Germline V gives CDR1 MNHEY, CDR2 SMNVEV (reference sequence). The CDR3 region is CASSKYTGTSGTDTQYF. DNA for the CDR3: TGTGCCAGCAGCAAATACACCGGGACTAGCGGCACAGATACGCAGTATTTT.

This chain connects TRBV11-2 to TRBJ2-7; 10 nucleotides align to TRBD2. Germline loops: CDR1 SGHAT, CDR2 FQNNGV. The trim removed 2 bases at V and 4 bases at J, leaving 5 bases unmatched. This CDR3 is built from 15 residues. The CDR3 DNA reads TGTGCCAGCAGCTTACCTAGCGGGAGTCCATACGAGCAGTACTTC. It specifies CASSLPSGSPYEQYF.